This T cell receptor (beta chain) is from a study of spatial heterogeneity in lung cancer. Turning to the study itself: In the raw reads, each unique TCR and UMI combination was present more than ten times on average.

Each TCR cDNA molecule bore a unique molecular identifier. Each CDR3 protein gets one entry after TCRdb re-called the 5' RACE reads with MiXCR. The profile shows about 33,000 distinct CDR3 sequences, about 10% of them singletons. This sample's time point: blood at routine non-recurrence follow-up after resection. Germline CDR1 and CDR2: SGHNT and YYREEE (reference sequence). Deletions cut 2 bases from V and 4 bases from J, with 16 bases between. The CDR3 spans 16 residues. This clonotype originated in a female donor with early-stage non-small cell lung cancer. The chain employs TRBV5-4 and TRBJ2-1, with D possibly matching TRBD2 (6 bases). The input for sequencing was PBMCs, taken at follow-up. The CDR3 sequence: CASSLWGTLDYNEQFF. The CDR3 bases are TGTGCCAGCAGCTTATGGGGGACTCTCGATTACAATGAGCAGTTCTTC.